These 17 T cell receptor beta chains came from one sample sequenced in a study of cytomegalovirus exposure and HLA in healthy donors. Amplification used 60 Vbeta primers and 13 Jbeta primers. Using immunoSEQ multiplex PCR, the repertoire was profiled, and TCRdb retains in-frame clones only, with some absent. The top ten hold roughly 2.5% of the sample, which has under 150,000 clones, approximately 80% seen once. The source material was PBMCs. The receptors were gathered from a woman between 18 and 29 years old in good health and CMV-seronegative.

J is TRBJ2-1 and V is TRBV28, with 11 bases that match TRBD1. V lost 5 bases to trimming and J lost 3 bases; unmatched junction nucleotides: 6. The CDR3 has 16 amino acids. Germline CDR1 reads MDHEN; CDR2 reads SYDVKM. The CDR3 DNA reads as TGTGCCAGCAGTAATACCGGGACAGGGGGCTACAATGAGCAGTTCTTC. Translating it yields CASSNTGTGGYNEQFF.

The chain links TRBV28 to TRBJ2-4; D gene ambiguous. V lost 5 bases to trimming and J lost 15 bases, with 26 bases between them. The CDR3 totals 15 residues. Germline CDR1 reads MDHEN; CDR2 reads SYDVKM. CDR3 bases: TGTGCCAGCAGTCCCTGGAGCGAGACGGAACCGCCTGGGTACTTC. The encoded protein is CASSPWSETEPPGYF.

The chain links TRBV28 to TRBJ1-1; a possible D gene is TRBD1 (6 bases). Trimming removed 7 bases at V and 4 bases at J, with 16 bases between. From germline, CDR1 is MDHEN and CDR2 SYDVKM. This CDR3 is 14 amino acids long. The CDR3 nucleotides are TGTGCCAGCACCATACCAGGGGCGGTCACTGAAGCTTTCTTT. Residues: CASTIPGAVTEAFF.

The CDR3 spells CASSPGTGGHYGYTF. The CDR3 nucleotides are TGTGCCAGCAGTCCGGGGACAGGGGGCCACTATGGCTACACCTTC. This chain connects TRBV27 to TRBJ1-2; 12 bases line up with TRBD1. The CDR3 consists of 15 residues. Germline lookup yields CDR1 MNHEY and CDR2 SMNVEV (reference sequence). V lost 5 bases, J lost 3 bases, and 4 bases stayed unmatched.

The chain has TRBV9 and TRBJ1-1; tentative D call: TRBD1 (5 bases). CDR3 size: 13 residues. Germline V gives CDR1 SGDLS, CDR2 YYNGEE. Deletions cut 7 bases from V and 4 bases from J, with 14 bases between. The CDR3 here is CASGQDIVTEAFF. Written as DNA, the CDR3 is TGTGCCAGCGGTCAGGACATAGTCACTGAAGCTTTCTTT.

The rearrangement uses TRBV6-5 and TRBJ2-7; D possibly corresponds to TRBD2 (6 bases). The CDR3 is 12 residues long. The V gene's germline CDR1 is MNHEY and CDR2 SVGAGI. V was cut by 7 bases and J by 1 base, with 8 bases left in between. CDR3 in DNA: TGTGCCAGCATGGAGGGTTCCTACGAGCAGTACTTC. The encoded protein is CASMEGSYEQYF.

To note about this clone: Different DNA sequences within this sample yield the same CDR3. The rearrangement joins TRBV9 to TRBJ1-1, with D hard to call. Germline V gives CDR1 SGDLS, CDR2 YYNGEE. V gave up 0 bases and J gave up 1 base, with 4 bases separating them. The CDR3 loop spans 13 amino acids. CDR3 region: CASSVDRNTEAFF. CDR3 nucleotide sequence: TGTGCCAGCAGCGTAGATCGGAACACTGAAGCTTTCTTT.

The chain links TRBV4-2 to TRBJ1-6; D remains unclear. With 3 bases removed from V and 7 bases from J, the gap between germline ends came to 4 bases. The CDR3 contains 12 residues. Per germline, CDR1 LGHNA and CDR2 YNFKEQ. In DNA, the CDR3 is TGTGCCAGCAGCCATATGAATTCACCCCTCCACTTT. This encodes CASSHMNSPLHF.

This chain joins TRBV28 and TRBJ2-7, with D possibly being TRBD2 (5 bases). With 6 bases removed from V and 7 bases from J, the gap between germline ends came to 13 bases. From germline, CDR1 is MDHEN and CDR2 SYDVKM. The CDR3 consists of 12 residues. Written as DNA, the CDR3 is TGTGCCAGCAGCCTCCTGAGCGGTGAGCAGTACTTC. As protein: CASSLLSGEQYF.

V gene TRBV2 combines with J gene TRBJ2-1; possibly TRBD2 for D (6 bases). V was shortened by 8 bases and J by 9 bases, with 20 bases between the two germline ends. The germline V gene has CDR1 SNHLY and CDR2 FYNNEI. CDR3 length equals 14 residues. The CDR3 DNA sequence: TGTGCCAGCCTCGACCGTATATTGGGGGGTGAGCAGTTCTTC. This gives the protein CASLDRILGGEQFF. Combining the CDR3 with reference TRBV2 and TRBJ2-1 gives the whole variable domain EPEVTQTPSHQVTQMGQEVILRCVPISNHLYFYWYRQILGQKVEFLVSFYNNEISEKSEIFDDQFSVERPDGSNFTLKIRSTKLEDSAMYFCASLDRILGGEQFFGPGTRLTVL.

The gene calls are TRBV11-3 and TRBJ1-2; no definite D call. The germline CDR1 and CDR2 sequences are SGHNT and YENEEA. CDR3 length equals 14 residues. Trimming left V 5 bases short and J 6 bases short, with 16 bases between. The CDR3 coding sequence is TGTGCCAGCAGCCCTTCTCCCCGGGTGGATGGCTACACCTTC. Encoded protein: CASSPSPRVDGYTF.

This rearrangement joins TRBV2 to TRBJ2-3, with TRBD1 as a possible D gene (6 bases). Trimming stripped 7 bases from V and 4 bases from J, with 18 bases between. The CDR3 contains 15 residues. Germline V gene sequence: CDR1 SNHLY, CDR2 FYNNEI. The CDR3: CASNRGGEGPDTQYF. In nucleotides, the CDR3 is TGTGCCAGCAACAGAGGGGGAGAGGGGCCAGATACGCAGTATTTT.

The CDR3 reads CASRPLVDRSSEQFF. The CDR3 nucleotides read TGTGCCAGTAGACCCCTAGTTGATCGGTCCAGTGAGCAGTTCTTC. The gene calls are TRBV19 and TRBJ2-1; D gene ambiguous. The V end lost 6 bases, the J end lost 9 bases, and 21 bases lay between the germline ends. CDR1 is LNHDA and CDR2 is SQIVND in the germline V gene (reference sequence). This CDR3 has 15 residues.

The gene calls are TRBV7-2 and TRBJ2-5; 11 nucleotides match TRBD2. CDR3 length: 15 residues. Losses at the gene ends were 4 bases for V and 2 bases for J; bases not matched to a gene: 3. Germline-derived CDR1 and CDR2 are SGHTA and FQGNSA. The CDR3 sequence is CASSSGLAGQETQYF. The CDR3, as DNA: TGTGCCAGCAGCTCCGGACTAGCGGGTCAAGAGACCCAGTACTTC. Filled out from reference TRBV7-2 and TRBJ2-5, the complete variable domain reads GAGVSQSPSNKVTEKGKDVELRCDPISGHTALYWYRQSLGQGLEFLIYFQGNSAPDKSGLPSDRFSAERTGGSVSTLTIQRTQQEDSAVYLCASSSGLAGQETQYFGPGTRLLVL.

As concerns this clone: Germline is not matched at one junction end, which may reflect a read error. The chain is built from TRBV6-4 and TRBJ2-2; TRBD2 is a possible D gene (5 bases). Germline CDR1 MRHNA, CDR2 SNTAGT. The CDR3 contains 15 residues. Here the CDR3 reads CASSEGRLNTGELFF. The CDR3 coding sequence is TGTGCCAGCAGTGAGGGTAGACTGAACACCGGGGAGTTGTTTTTT.

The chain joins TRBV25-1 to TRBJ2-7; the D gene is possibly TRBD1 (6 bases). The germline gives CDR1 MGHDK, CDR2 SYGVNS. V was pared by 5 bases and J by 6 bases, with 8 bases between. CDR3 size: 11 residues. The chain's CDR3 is CASSQGGEQYF. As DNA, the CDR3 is TGTGCCAGCAGTCAAGGGGGCGAGCAGTACTTC.

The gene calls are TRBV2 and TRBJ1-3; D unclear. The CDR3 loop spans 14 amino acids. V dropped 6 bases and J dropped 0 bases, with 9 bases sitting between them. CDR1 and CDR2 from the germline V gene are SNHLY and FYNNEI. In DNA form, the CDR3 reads TGTGCCAGCAGACAAGGACTCTCTGGAAACACCATATATTTT. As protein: CASRQGLSGNTIYF.